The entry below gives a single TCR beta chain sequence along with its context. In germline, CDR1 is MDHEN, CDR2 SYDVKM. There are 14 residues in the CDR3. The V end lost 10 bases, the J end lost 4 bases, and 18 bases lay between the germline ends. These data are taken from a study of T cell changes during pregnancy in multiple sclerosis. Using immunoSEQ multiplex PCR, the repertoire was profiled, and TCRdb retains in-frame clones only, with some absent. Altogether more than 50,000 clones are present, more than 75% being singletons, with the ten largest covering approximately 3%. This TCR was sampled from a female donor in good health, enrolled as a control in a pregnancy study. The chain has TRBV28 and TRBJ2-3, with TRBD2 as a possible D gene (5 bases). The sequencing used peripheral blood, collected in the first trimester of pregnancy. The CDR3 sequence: CANPRRSGADTQYF. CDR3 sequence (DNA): TGTGCCAACCCCAGGAGATCCGGGGCAGATACGCAGTATTTT. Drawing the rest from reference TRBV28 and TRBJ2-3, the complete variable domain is DVKVTQSSRYLVKRTGEKVFLECVQDMDHENMFWYRQDPGLGLRLIYFSYDVKMKEKGDIPEGYSVSREKKERFSLILESASTNQTSMYLCANPRRSGADTQYFGPGTRLTVL.